This T cell receptor (beta chain) came from a study of CD8 T cells in ankylosing spondylitis. In TCRdb, the 5' RACE reads were re-called with MiXCR into one record per CDR3 protein. Altogether about 260,000 distinct CDR3 sequences are present, under 30% being singletons, with the ten largest covering 0.61%. Whole-study findings and limits: Reportedly, significant enrichment of disease-linked clones occurred in matched ankylosing spondylitis synovial fluid. Earlier authors reported some of these motif variants in reactive arthritis synovial fluid and blood.

This clonotype was recorded a few times. What it binds is unknown. The trim removed 2 bases at V and 11 bases at J, leaving 5 bases unmatched. The CDR3 extends over 14 amino acids. The receptor was derived from a male donor with ankylosing spondylitis or in good health (not recorded which). This chain connects TRBV12-3 or TRBV12-4 to TRBJ1-6, with 8 bases that match TRBD1. Input material: blood, either unsorted or a sorted T cell fraction (not recorded which). The CDR3 loop is CASSLSRQGPPLHF. DNA for the CDR3: TGTGCCAGCAGTTTAAGTCGACAGGGGCCACCCCTCCACTTT.